The sequence of this T cell receptor beta chain was determined in a study of shared clonotypes between healthy human individuals. Sequencing was performed with immunoSEQ multiplex PCR; in TCRdb, only in-frame clones are kept and a portion is missing. The sample carries over a million clones, approximately 98.5% recorded once. Points from the study as a whole: Naive subsets generally had larger estimated richness than memory subsets.

Concerning this clone: The target antigen is unknown.

The V end lost 5 bases, the J end lost 5 bases, and 15 bases lay between the germline ends. The CDR3 has 15 residues. Germline lookup yields CDR1 MNHEY and CDR2 SVGAGI. The source material was naive CD4+ T cells sorted from blood. Specified subset: CD45RA+ positively selected. The chain employs TRBV6-5 and TRBJ2-2; possibly TRBD2 for D (6 bases). This clonotype was obtained from a man aged 30 to 45 in good health. The CDR3 region is CASSPLGSGTGELFF. The CDR3 coding sequence is TGTGCCAGCAGTCCCCTCGGGAGCGGTACCGGGGAGCTGTTTTTT.